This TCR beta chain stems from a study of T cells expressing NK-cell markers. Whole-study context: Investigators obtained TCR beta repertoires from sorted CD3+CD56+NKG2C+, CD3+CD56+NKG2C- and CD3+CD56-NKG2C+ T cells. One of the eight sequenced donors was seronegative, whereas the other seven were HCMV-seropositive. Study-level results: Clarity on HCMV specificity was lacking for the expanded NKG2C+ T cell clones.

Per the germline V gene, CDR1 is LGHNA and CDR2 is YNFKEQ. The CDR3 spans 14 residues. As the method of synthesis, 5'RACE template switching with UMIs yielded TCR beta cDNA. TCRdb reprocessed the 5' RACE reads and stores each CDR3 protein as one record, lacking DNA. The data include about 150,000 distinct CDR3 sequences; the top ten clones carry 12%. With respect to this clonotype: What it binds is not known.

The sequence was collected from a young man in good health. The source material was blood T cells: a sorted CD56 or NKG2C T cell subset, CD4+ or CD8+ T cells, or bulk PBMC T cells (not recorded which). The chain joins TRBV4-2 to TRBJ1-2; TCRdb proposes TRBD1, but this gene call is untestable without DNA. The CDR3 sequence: CASSQEKGGDGYTF.